The entry below describes one T cell receptor beta chain. This clone was counted a single time. Which antigen it targets is not known. No base qualities exist here, and no much larger clone lies one base off it. Taken with the paper, the label for time point translates to: pre-treatment sample, taken before nivolumab and TIL therapy. The baseline tumor samples, taken from the same resection that was used to grow TIL, were excised metastases, most often pleural nodules or supraclavicular lymph nodes. Tumors were collected before any PD-1/PD-L1 blockade, after which patients were given nivolumab, and patients who progressed were given lymphodepletion, an infusion of expanded TIL and IL-2. Adults with stage 4 NSCLC were enrolled in a dual-center phase I trial from October 2017 to January 2020. Samples were obtained from a single-arm, open-label phase I trial in which tumor-infiltrating lymphocyte therapy with nivolumab was evaluated in advanced non-small cell lung cancer. For each resected tumor, portions were snap-frozen in liquid nitrogen and kept at -80 degrees C. Tumor regions of interest were chosen on H&E sections by laser-capture macrodissection, pulverized into approximately 15 mg aliquots, and extracted with Qiagen Allprep kits.

These data come from a study of TIL therapy for anti-PD-1-resistant metastatic lung cancer (dated by TCRdb to the early 2020s). At the level of the whole study: A median age of approximately 55 years (range about 38-75) and a median tumor PD-L1 proportion score of 5.5% to 7% were recorded among enrolled patients. Most of the cohort had lung adenocarcinoma, including a handful of EGFR-mutant tumors and two ALK-rearranged tumors, and half of the patients were either current or former smokers. A median non-synonymous tumor mutation burden of over 1.2 mutations per megabase was determined across the cohort by whole-exome sequencing. Tumor and peripheral blood T cell receptor beta sequencing was used to track clonotypes across tumor, expanded TIL product and serial blood samples. Overall study results and their limits: TIL culture showed high clonal turnover, with many enriched product clones undetected in the baseline tumor, suggesting clonal contraction rather than faithful expansion. Compared with baseline intratumoral T cells, expanded TIL cultures were more clonal and less diverse (median clonality about 5.8% vs 31%, p < 0.0001). The cohort was highly selected, with more treatment-naive, never-smoker and oncogene-addicted patients than typical, limiting generalizability. The study protocol defined all tumor marker inferences as exploratory.

Using bias-controlled multiplex PCR with the immunoSEQ v3 hsTCRB kit, the TCR beta CDR3 regions were amplified from genomic DNA. TCR libraries were sequenced on an Illumina NextSeq 500 to approximately 2 million read pairs for survey level or roughly 5-6.5 million for deep level. Per the original workflow: Clonality was reported by immunoSEQ Analyzer software, which also assigned V, D and J genes and filtered out non-productive sequences. Repertoires were compared by productive Simpson clonality and by the Morisita overlap index of productive TRB rearrangements between infused TIL and blood. TCRdb limited this immuneACCESS table to in-frame rearrangements with V and J called. A share of clones is missing; checked studies link under half to unresolved V genes, and the rest is unexplained. V, J and clone size derive from that table, while D and trimming were established from the DNA sequence. This sample gives approximately 87,000 clones in total; around 71% of them show up just once. The top ten clones comprise 10% to 11% of the sample.

This receptor was identified in a person between 25 and 79 years old with non-small cell lung cancer. Sequences were derived from tumor tissue, sampled at baseline.

In nucleotide form, the sequence is TGTGCCAGCAGGGGACTAGCAGATAACCAAGAGACCCAGTACTTC. It specifies CASRGLADNQETQYF. Recombination joined TRBV27 with TRBJ2-5; 9 central bases correspond to TRBD2. There are 15 amino acids in the CDR3, from cysteine to phenylalanine inclusive. Of all the DNA, just the CDR3 is kept, 45 bases in frame from base 1. V is cut back by 6 bases and J by 0 bases, with 5 bases in the junction unmatched. Based on the germline V gene (reference sequence), the CDR1 and CDR2 sequences are MNHEY and SMNVEV.